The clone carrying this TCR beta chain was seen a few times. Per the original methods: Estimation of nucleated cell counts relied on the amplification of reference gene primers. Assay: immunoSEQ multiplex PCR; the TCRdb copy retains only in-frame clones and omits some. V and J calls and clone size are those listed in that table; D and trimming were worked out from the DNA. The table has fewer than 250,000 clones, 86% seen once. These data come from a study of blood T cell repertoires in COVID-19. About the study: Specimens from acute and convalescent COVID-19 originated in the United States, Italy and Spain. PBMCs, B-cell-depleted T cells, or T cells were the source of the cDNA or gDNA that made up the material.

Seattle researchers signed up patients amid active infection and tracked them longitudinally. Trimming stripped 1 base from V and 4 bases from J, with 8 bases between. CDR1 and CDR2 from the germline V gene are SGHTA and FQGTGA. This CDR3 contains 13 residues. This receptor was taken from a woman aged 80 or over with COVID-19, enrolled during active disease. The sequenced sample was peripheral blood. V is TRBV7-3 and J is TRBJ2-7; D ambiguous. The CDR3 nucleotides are TGTGCCAGCAGCTTAAGTCCAGATTACGAGCAGTACTTC. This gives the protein CASSLSPDYEQYF. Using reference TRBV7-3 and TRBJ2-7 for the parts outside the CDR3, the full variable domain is GAGVSQTPSNKVTEKGKYVELRCDPISGHTALYWYRQSLGQGPEFLIYFQGTGAADDSGLPNDRFFAVRPEGSVSTLKIQRTERGDSAVYLCASSLSPDYEQYFGPGTRLTVT.